This T cell receptor (beta chain) was identified in a study of T cells in Graves' hyperthyroidism and ophthalmopathy. Researchers barred patients who had uncontrolled infection, other autoimmune disease, pregnancy or lactation. Using roughly 9.4 ml of fresh peripheral blood, PBMCs were prepared. From germline, CDR1 is MDHEN and CDR2 SYDVKM. The CDR3 contains 12 residues. Losses at the gene ends were 4 bases for V and 12 bases for J; bases not matched to a gene: 4. Amplification yielded TCR beta CDR3 regions, with RNA transcripts as the source. The TCR CDR3 first-round RT-PCR relied on the HTBI primer set. One entry per CDR3 protein, called by TCRdb with MiXCR from the multiplex PCR reads. Among around 560,000 distinct CDR3 sequences, approximately 15% were seen once, and the ten largest hold approximately 18%. Broader study findings: Patients with ophthalmopathy were separated from those with stable hyperthyroidism by a 13 V-J model.

Comment on this clonotype: As yet, its antigen is unknown.

This TCR came from a woman under 30 with Graves' hyperthyroidism. The rearrangement links TRBV28 to TRBJ1-1; TRBD1 matches 11 bases. Input material: blood. The CDR3 nucleotides are TGTGCCAGCAGTTCTACGGACAGGGGGCCTTTCTTT. This encodes CASSSTDRGPFF.